This T cell receptor (beta chain) was identified during a study of identical twins. Whole-study findings and limits: Those out-of-frame alpha sequences shared by twins showed an excess of low generation probability. Out-of-frame sharing of TCR alpha in monozygotic twins was underestimated by models.

The V gene end was trimmed by 5 bases and the J gene end by 1 base; junction bases not matched to a gene: 7. Germline V gene sequence: CDR1 MNHNS, CDR2 SASEGT. The CDR3 runs 15 residues. This clonotype was detected ten times or more. Its cognate antigen is unknown. Template switching added a universal primer binding site, and final cDNA carried unique molecular identifiers. TCRdb called the 5' RACE reads again in MiXCR, with one record for every CDR3 protein. The top ten hold roughly 3% of the sample, which has approximately 600,000 distinct CDR3 sequences, 9% to 10% seen once. The same specimen was also included in a second study, on yellow fever vaccine responses in identical twins. Per that paper: Twins reportedly mounted vaccine T cell responses that seemed partly convergent, partly personalized.

The V call is TRBV6-1, the J call TRBJ2-5; 7 bases align to TRBD1. The sequencing input was PBMCs. This clonotype originated in a woman between 18 and 30 years old in good health. CDR3 sequence: CASSRYRGRQETQYF. CDR3 coding DNA: TGTGCCAGCAGTAGGTACAGGGGCCGCCAAGAGACCCAGTACTTC.